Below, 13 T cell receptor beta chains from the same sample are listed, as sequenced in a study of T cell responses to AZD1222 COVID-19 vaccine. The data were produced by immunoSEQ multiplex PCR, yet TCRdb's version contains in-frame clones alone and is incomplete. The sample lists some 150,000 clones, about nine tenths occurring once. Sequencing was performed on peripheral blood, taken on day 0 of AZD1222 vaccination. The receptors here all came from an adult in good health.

In DNA, the CDR3 is TGTGCCAGCACCCGGGACAGGAGTACATATGAAAAACTGTTTTTT. The encoded protein is CASTRDRSTYEKLFF. The chain joins TRBV11-2 to TRBJ1-4; 8 bases are a match to TRBD1. Germline values: CDR1 SGHAT, CDR2 FQNNGV. Trimming cost V 7 bases and J 6 bases; bases outside gene matches: 10. This CDR3 spans 15 amino acids.

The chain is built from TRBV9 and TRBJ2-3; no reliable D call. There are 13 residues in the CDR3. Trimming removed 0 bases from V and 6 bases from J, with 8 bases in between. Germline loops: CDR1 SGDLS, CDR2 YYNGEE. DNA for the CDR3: TGTGCCAGCAGCGTAGCCTTTGCGGATACGCAGTATTTT. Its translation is CASSVAFADTQYF.

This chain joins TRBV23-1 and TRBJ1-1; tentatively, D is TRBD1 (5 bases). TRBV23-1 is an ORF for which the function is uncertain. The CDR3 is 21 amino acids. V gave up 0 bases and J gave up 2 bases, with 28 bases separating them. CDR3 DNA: TGCGCCAGCAGTCAATCCCGGCCAGGCCCTGGGAGGGGTATAGAAAACACTGAAGCTTTCTTT. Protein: CASSQSRPGPGRGIENTEAFF.

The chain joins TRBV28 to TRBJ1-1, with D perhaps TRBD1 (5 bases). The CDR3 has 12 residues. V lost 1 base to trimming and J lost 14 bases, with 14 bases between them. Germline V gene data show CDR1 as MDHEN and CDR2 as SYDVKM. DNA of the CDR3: TGTGCCAGCAGTTTATCTTGGGACCGGGCCTTCTTT. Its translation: CASSLSWDRAFF.

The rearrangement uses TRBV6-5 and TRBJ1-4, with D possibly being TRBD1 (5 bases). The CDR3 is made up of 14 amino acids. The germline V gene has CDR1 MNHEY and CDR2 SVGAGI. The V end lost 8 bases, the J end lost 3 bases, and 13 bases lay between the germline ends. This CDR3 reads CASGTGPANEKLFF. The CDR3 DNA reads TGTGCCAGCGGTACGGGACCGGCTAATGAAAAACTGTTTTTT.

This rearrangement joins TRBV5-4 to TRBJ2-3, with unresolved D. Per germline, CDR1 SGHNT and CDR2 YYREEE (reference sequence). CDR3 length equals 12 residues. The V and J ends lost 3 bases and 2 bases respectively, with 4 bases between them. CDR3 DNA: TGTGCCAGCAGCTCTCCCACAGATACGCAGTATTTT. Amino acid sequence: CASSSPTDTQYF.

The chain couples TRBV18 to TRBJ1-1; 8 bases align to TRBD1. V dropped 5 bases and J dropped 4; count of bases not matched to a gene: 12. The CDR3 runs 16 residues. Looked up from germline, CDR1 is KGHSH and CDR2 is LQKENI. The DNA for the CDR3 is TGTGCCAGCTCAGGATCGGAGCGACAGGGGAGCACTGAAGCTTTCTTT. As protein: CASSGSERQGSTEAFF.

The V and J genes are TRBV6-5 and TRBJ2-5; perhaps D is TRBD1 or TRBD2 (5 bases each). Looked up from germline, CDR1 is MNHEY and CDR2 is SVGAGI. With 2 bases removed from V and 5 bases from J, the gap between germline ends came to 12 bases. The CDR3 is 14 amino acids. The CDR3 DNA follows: TGTGCCAGCAGTTACGGGGGTGTTGGGGAGACCCAGTACTTC. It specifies CASSYGGVGETQYF.

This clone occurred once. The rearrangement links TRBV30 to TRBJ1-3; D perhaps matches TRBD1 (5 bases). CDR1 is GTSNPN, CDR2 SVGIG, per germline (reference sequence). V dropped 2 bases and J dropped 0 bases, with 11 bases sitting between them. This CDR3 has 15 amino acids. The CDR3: CAWSNRGFSGNTIYF. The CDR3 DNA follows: TGTGCCTGGAGTAATCGGGGCTTCTCTGGAAACACCATATATTTT.

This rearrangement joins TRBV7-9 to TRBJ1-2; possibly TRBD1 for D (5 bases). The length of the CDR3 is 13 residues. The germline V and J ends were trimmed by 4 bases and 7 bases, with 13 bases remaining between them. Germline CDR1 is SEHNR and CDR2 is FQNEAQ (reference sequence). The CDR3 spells CASSYPGGIGYTF. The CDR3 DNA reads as TGTGCCAGCAGCTATCCTGGGGGAATTGGCTACACCTTC.

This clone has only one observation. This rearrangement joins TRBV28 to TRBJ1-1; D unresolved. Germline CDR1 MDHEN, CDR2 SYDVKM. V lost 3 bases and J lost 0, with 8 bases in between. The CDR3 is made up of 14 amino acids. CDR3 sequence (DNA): TGTGCCAGCAGTTTCGGACGGTTGAACACTGAAGCTTTCTTT. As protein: CASSFGRLNTEAFF.

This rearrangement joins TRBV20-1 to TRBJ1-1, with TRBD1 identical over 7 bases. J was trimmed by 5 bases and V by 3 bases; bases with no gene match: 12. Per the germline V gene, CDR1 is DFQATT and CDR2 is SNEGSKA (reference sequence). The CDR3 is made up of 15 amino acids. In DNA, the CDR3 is TGCAGTGCTAGTCAAGGTTACAGGGGAAGAACTGAAGCTTTCTTT. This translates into CSASQGYRGRTEAFF.

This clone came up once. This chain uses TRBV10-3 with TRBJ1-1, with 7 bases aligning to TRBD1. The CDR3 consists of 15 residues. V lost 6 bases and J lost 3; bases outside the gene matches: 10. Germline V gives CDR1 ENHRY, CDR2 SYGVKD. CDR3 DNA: TGTGCCATCAGCGTCCAGGTGGGACAGTACACTGAAGCTTTCTTT. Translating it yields CAISVQVGQYTEAFF.